This T cell receptor beta chain derives from a study of blood T cells in healthy people across ages. Study-wide results and limits: Long-lived donors exceeded aged donors in naive CD4+ cells and diversity. A conclusive naive versus antigen-experienced comparison was prevented by the unsorted PBMCs. CMV status of donors was unknown, possibly confounding expanded clonotype changes.

Donors ranged from about 6 to 90 years old and were healthy Caucasians in Russia. A note on this clonotype: The target antigen is unknown. An end of the junction does not agree with germline; a read error may underlie this.

The use of a sample-barcoded 5' primer and a J-beta primer mix characterized a second PCR of about 6 to 12 cycles. TCRdb re-analysed the 5' RACE reads in MiXCR, keeping a single row per CDR3 protein. Altogether about 320,000 distinct CDR3 sequences are present, around 30% being singletons, with the ten largest covering 29%. This clonotype was sampled from a woman aged 70 to 79 in good health. Material: blood.

The CDR3, as DNA: TGCAACGTTCGACAGGGGGCGAGAAACACCATATATTTT. This translates into CNVRQGARNTIYF. This rearrangement joins TRBV29-1 to TRBJ1-3; 10 bases line up with TRBD1. The germline CDR1 and CDR2 sequences are SQVTM and ANQGSEA. The CDR3 loop spans 13 amino acids.